Detailed here is one T cell receptor (beta chain). This clone appeared once. The antigen this receptor binds is unknown. No per-base quality is available; no much larger clone lies one base away. The data were taken from a study of vaccination effects on CD4 cells after COVID-19 (dated by TCRdb to between 2021 and 2023). Study-level background: To identify antigen-specific CD4+ T cell clonotypes by their expansion, the ViraFEST assay first stimulated PBMC with viral peptide pools and then applied TCR sequencing. After vaccination, three convalescent patients were sampled both early (day +14) and late (day +241, +227, +161 respectively). Roughly 1.9 million PBMC per well were cultured with 8.5 to 10 ug/ml peptides in IMDM containing about 5% human AB serum, approximately 9.1 IU/ml IL-2 and gentamicin. Cultures from other donors in the study were sequenced with the Oncomine TCR Beta short-read assay on an Illumina iSeq 100. Across the study, the median time from the second dose to post-vaccine sampling was 72 days (range 14 to 241). In both COVID-19 convalescent patients and infection-naive vaccine recipients, the study compared SARS-CoV-2 spike-specific CD4+ TCR repertoires from before mRNA vaccination with those from after it. The full study included roughly 11 COVID-19 convalescent patients and several SARS-CoV-2-naive healthy vaccine recipients.

After about 9 days of culture, CD4+ T cells were isolated with the EasySep CD4+ T cell isolation kit. Convalescent patients had PCR-confirmed SARS-CoV-2 infection between March and December 2020, before Alpha, Beta and Delta variants emerged in the United States. Each participant got two doses of an mRNA SARS-CoV-2 vaccine, either BNT162b2 or mRNA-1273. Half of the culture medium was replaced with fresh IL-2-containing medium on days 3 and 7. Each peptide stimulation condition was cultured in triplicate wells unless otherwise noted. Using Ficoll-Paque Plus gradient centrifugation, PBMC were separated from whole blood and then either used fresh or cryopreserved at -140C. The QIAamp micro DNA kit was used to extract genomic DNA from the cultured CD4+ T cells. The V end loses 4 bases and the J end loses 2 bases, and a stretch of 11 bases separates them. The CDR3 numbers 15 residues from cysteine through phenylalanine. Only the CDR3 DNA is retained, 45 bases long and in frame from the first base. Reading the germline V gene gives CDR1 SGHNT and CDR2 YENEEA.

What the study reported, not specific to this receptor: In convalescent patients, the post-vaccine spike-reactive repertoire was composed mainly of new vaccine-induced clones that were largely distinct from infection-induced clones. The study was limited by a small number of convalescent patients, and early post-infection timepoints were lacking. Marked clonal contraction was observed in both infection-induced and vaccine-induced clones at late post-vaccination timepoints, consistent with waning T cell responses.

The library was built by means of the immunoSEQ multiplex PCR assay. DNA from the cultured, isolated CD4+ T cells was subjected to TCR beta CDR3 sequencing. In the source study's methods: Non-productive TCR sequences were removed, reads were trimmed to the CDR3 region, and CDR3s of at least 7 amino acids were retained. The MANAFEST web app was used to identify antigen-specific clonotypes by comparing expansion in peptide wells with expansion in reference cultures. Positive clones required FDR<0.05 expansion versus reference and all other wells, odds ratio above 5, and frequency above 0.1% in two replicate wells. Clonotypes significantly expanded in SARS-CoV-2 spike wells and in at least one common cold coronavirus spike condition were defined as cross-reactive. Levenshtein distance calculated with the stringdist R package was used to assess CDR3 similarity, and unrooted trees were constructed with ape in R 3.6.1. Sourced from immuneACCESS, this table was stored by TCRdb with only in-frame sequences that have V and J called. A share of the clones is absent; for the studies checked, an unresolved V gene accounts for under half, and the remainder has no known explanation. V, J and clone size are taken as reported in that table, and D and trimming were inferred from the DNA itself. This sample gives around 50,000 clones in total; under 85% of them show up just once. The ten largest clonotypes hold 5% to 6.5% of the sample.

The sequencing used CD4+ T cells from PBMCs cultured without peptide, collected after COVID-19 vaccination. This TCR derives from a human donor who had a prior SARS-CoV-2 infection. In this chain, TRBV11-3 is recombined with TRBJ2-2, with the identity of the D gene unclear. CDR3 sequence: CASSSGRANTGELFF. At the DNA level, the sequence is TGTGCCAGCAGCTCCGGACGCGCAAACACCGGGGAGCTGTTTTTT.